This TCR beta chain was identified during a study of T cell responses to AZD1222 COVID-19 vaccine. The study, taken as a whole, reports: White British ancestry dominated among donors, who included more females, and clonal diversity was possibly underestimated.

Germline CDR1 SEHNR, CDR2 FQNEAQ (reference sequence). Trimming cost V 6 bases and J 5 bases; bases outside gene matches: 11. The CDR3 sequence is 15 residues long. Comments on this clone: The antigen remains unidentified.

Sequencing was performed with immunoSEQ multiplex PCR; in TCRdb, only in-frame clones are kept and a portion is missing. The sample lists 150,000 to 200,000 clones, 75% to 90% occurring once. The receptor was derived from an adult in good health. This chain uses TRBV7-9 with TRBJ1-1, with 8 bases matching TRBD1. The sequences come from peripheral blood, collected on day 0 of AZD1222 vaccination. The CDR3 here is CASRLGQDLATEAFF. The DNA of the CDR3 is TGTGCCAGCAGGTTGGGACAGGACCTAGCAACTGAAGCTTTCTTT.